The 32 T cell receptor beta chains listed next were all sequenced from one sample in a study of blood T cell repertoires in COVID-19. Clones were read by immunoSEQ multiplex PCR, and TCRdb kept only the in-frame ones, dropping some. The table lists almost 200,000 clones, roughly nine tenths of them singletons, with roughly 0.78% in the top ten. The specimen was peripheral blood. Receptors were obtained from a woman aged 70-85 years with acute or convalescent COVID-19.

The chain carries TRBV7-9 and TRBJ1-4, with D tentatively TRBD1 (6 bases). The CDR3 has 15 residues. CDR1 and CDR2 from the germline V gene are SEHNR and FQNEAQ (reference sequence). V was shortened by 5 bases and J by 5 bases, with 15 bases between the two germline ends. The CDR3 bases are TGTGCCAGCAGCCCCAGGGGAAGCTTCAATGAAAAACTGTTTTTT. Encoded protein: CASSPRGSFNEKLFF.

This chain joins TRBV2 and TRBJ1-1; perhaps TRBD1 as D (5 bases). Germline lookup yields CDR1 SNHLY and CDR2 FYNNEI. V was clipped by 4 bases and J by 6 bases, with 12 bases between them. The CDR3 is 13 amino acids. The DNA of the CDR3 is TGTGCCAGCAGTGGAACAGGTTCTTCTGAAGCTTTCTTT. Translation: CASSGTGSSEAFF.

This chain uses TRBV5-4 with TRBJ1-1; maybe TRBD1 (6 bases). The CDR3 sequence is 15 residues long. Trimming removed 4 bases from V and 1 base from J, with 14 bases in between. Germline assignment: CDR1 SGHNT and CDR2 YYREEE (reference sequence). CDR3 sequence (DNA): TGTGCCAGCAGCCGAAACAGGGCATCGAACACTGAAGCTTTCTTT. Amino acid sequence: CASSRNRASNTEAFF. Full variable domain (missing parts from reference TRBV5-4 and TRBJ1-1): ETGVTQSPTHLIKTRGQQVTLRCSSQSGHNTVSWYQQALGQGPQFIFQYYREEENGRGNFPPRFSGLQFPNYSSELNVNALELDDSALYLCASSRNRASNTEAFFGQGTRLTVV.

This chain connects TRBV5-6 to TRBJ2-5; the match to TRBD2 covers 11 bases. In germline, CDR1 is SGHDT, CDR2 YYEEEE. The CDR3 has 14 amino acids. The V segment lost 2 bases and the J segment 4 bases; nucleotides outside the gene matches: 1. The CDR3 reads CASSFLAGGETQYF. CDR3 DNA: TGTGCCAGCAGCTTTCTAGCGGGGGGAGAGACCCAGTACTTC.

This sequence joins TRBV6-5 and TRBJ1-1; TRBD1 matches 8 bases. The J segment lost 1 base and the V segment lost 2 bases, leaving 6 bases of the junction unmatched. The CDR3 is 16 amino acids. Germline CDR1 and CDR2: MNHEY and SVGAGI. CDR3 region: CASSYRTGRTNTEAFF. The CDR3 region has the DNA TGTGCCAGCAGTTACCGGACAGGGCGAACGAACACTGAAGCTTTCTTT.

The chain carries TRBV2 and TRBJ2-1; TRBD2 aligns across 10 bases. The CDR3 totals 14 residues. Germline CDR1 reads SNHLY; CDR2 reads FYNNEI. V shed 6 bases, J shed 2 bases, and the junction held 1 base outside the gene matches. The CDR3 spells CASRTSGTYNEQFF. The CDR3 DNA reads TGTGCCAGCAGAACTAGCGGGACCTACAATGAGCAGTTCTTC.

The chain links TRBV20-1 to TRBJ2-1; D not certain. CDR3 length equals 11 residues. Germline V lookup: CDR1 DFQATT, CDR2 SNEGSKA (reference sequence). The ends were cut back, 6 bases at V and 8 bases at J, with 11 bases in the middle. CDR3 nucleotide sequence: TGCAGTGCACGAGGCATGGATGAGCAGTTCTTC. The encoded protein is CSARGMDEQFF.

This rearrangement joins TRBV3-1 (or the pseudogene TRBV3-2) to TRBJ2-3; perhaps TRBD2 as D (6 bases). The V end lost 3 bases, the J end lost 4 bases, and 11 bases lay between the germline ends. The CDR3 length is 14 residues. Looked up from germline, CDR1 is LGHDT and CDR2 is YNNKEL (reference sequence). The CDR3 region has the DNA TGTGCCAGCAGCCACTCTAGCGCGTCAGATACGCAGTATTTT. This encodes CASSHSSASDTQYF.

The chain links TRBV6-6 to TRBJ2-7; possibly TRBD2 for D (5 bases). CDR3 length: 15 residues. Trimming took off 2 bases at V and 1 base at J, with 12 bases between the two ends. Germline V gene sequence: CDR1 MNHNY, CDR2 SVGAGI (reference sequence). The CDR3 here is CASSYRGDVSYEQYF. CDR3 sequence (DNA): TGTGCCAGCAGTTACCGGGGAGACGTATCCTACGAGCAGTACTTC.

This clone appeared once. The rearrangement joins TRBV7-9 to TRBJ2-1; possibly TRBD2 for D (5 bases). The ends were cut back, 6 bases at V and 0 bases at J, with 12 bases in the middle. The CDR3 has 15 residues. The V gene's germline CDR1 is SEHNR and CDR2 FQNEAQ (reference sequence). The CDR3 here is CASRSDGNSYNEQFF. CDR3 sequence (DNA): TGTGCCAGCAGGTCGGACGGGAACTCCTACAATGAGCAGTTCTTC.

The chain couples TRBV28 to TRBJ1-2; 9 positions agree with TRBD1. Trimming at V came to 4 bases and at J to 8 bases, leaving 11 bases not matched to a gene. Germline CDR1 reads MDHEN; CDR2 reads SYDVKM. This CDR3 is built from 15 residues. The CDR3 reads CASSYGHRGLGGYTF. The CDR3 DNA follows: TGTGCCAGCAGTTACGGCCACAGGGGGCTCGGGGGCTACACCTTC.

V and J are TRBV6-4 and TRBJ1-2, with 8 bases that match TRBD1. The CDR3 length is 17 residues. V dropped 0 bases and J dropped 7; count of bases not matched to a gene: 13. The germline gives CDR1 MRHNA, CDR2 SNTAGT. CDR3 in DNA: TGTGCCAGCAGTGACTCAGGATCCCGGACAGGGTATGCTGGCTACACCTTC. It translates to CASSDSGSRTGYAGYTF.

The rearrangement joins TRBV7-8 to TRBJ1-5, with 9 bases fitting TRBD1. Germline CDR1 SGHVS, CDR2 FQNEAQ. V was pared by 5 bases and J by 4 bases, with 9 bases of the junction left unmatched. This CDR3 spans 16 amino acids. The CDR3 DNA follows: TGTGCCAGCAGCGTACAGGGGGCATCACTTAATCAGCCCCAGCATTTT. Translated: CASSVQGASLNQPQHF.

The J gene is TRBJ1-1, the V gene TRBV7-2; D might be TRBD1 (5 bases). Trimming removed 1 base from V and 2 bases from J, with 8 bases in between. The CDR3 runs to 14 residues. In germline, CDR1 is SGHTA, CDR2 FQGNSA. The CDR3 loop reads CASSLGGVNTEAFF. DNA of the CDR3: TGTGCCAGCAGCTTAGGGGGGGTAAACACTGAAGCTTTCTTT.

This rearrangement joins TRBV25-1 to TRBJ2-7; maybe TRBD2 (6 bases). The germline V and J ends were trimmed by 6 bases and 4 bases, with 10 bases remaining between them. Germline V gene data show CDR1 as MGHDK and CDR2 as SYGVNS. The CDR3 sequence is 12 residues long. CDR3 DNA sequence: TGTGCCAGCAGGGGAGGAAGTTACGAGCAGTACTTC. Its protein product is CASRGGSYEQYF.

This chain uses TRBV19 with TRBJ1-1; 8 bases match TRBD1. J lost 4 bases, V lost 7 bases, and 14 bases had no gene match. Per the germline V gene, CDR1 is LNHDA and CDR2 is SQIVND (reference sequence). The CDR3 runs to 16 residues. CDR3 in DNA: TGTGCCAGTACTGACCCAGGGGGCGTAAGGGCCACTGAAGCTTTCTTT. Translation gives CASTDPGGVRATEAFF.

The rearrangement uses TRBV7-2 and TRBJ2-3, with 8 bases identical to TRBD2. V shed 4 bases, J shed 3 bases, and the junction held 6 bases outside the gene matches. This CDR3 spans 15 amino acids. Germline CDR1 and CDR2: SGHTA and FQGNSA. Written as DNA, the CDR3 is TGTGCCAGCAGCTCGAGCGGGGGAGGGACAGATACGCAGTATTTT. Translation gives CASSSSGGGTDTQYF.

The rearrangement joins TRBV6-6 to TRBJ2-1, with 11 bases identical to TRBD2. The germline V gene has CDR1 MNHNY and CDR2 SVGAGI (reference sequence). Unmatched junction bases numbered 2, after V lost 6 bases and J lost 7 bases. The CDR3 is 13 amino acids. The CDR3 DNA sequence: TGTGCCAGCAGGGCTAGCGGGGGGAATGAGCAGTTCTTC. Translated, it gives CASRASGGNEQFF.

The chain is built from TRBV28 and TRBJ2-1; possibly TRBD1 for D (5 bases). Trimming cost V 5 bases and J 8 bases, with 10 bases left between them. The CDR3 spans 12 residues. The germline gives CDR1 MDHEN, CDR2 SYDVKM. Here the CDR3 DNA reads TGTGCCAGCAGTCCCGAAGGGGATGAGCAGTTCTTC. Translation: CASSPEGDEQFF.

This chain connects TRBV12-3 or TRBV12-4 to TRBJ2-3; no reliable D call. The CDR3 covers 13 residues. V lost 6 bases to trimming and J lost 8 bases, with 15 bases between them. CDR3 DNA sequence: TGTGCCAGCAGCTTATCCGGGTTCGGTACGCAGTATTTT. Amino acid sequence: CASSLSGFGTQYF.

J is TRBJ2-7 and V is TRBV7-9; possibly TRBD1 for D (6 bases). The germline V gene has CDR1 SEHNR and CDR2 FQNEAQ (reference sequence). V shed 0 bases and J shed 2 bases, with 11 bases lying between them. The CDR3 runs 15 residues. CDR3 protein: CASSLAQGMPYEQYF. CDR3 nucleotides: TGTGCCAGCAGCTTAGCCCAGGGGATGCCCTACGAGCAGTACTTC.

The chain links TRBV4-1 to TRBJ2-2; 8 bases map to TRBD1. With V trimmed by 4 bases and J by 3 bases, 7 bases remained unmatched. The CDR3 has 16 residues. Germline V gene lookup returns CDR1 MGHRA and CDR2 YSYEKL. CDR3 in amino acids: CASSPRTGLDTGELFF. The CDR3 nucleotides are TGCGCCAGCAGCCCCCGGACAGGGCTTGACACCGGGGAGCTGTTTTTT.

The chain couples TRBV6-5 to TRBJ1-3; D might be TRBD1 (6 bases). The CDR3 loop spans 15 amino acids. Per germline, CDR1 MNHEY and CDR2 SVGAGI. V shed 4 bases and J shed 4 bases, with 14 bases lying between them. CDR3 loop: CASSLNRDSGNTIYF. For the CDR3, the DNA is TGTGCCAGCAGTTTAAACAGGGATTCCGGAAACACCATATATTTT.

This chain joins TRBV18 and TRBJ1-1; D gene ambiguous. Per the germline V gene, CDR1 is KGHSH and CDR2 is LQKENI. The CDR3 has 13 amino acids. Trimming took 2 bases from V and 1 from J, leaving 5 bases between them. The CDR3 DNA sequence: TGTGCCAGCTCACCAAACGGGAACACTGAAGCTTTCTTT. Translated: CASSPNGNTEAFF.

This clone has only a few counts. This sample includes further DNA sequences coding for the same CDR3. This chain connects TRBV5-1 to TRBJ1-1; D uncertain. CDR3 length: 13 amino acids. V was clipped by 2 bases and J by 3 bases, with 8 bases between them. Germline V gene lookup returns CDR1 SGHRS and CDR2 YFSETQ. CDR3 sequence reads: CASSFRQDTEAFF. CDR3 DNA sequence: TGCGCCAGCAGCTTTCGGCAGGACACTGAAGCTTTCTTT.

The chain uses TRBV12-3 or TRBV12-4 and TRBJ1-5; tentatively, D is TRBD1 (5 bases). The V gene lost 6 bases and the J gene lost 5 bases, with 11 bases spanning the gap. The CDR3 is 13 amino acids. CDR3 DNA sequence: TGTGCCAGCAGCGACAGCGAGGATCAGCCCCAGCATTTT. As protein: CASSDSEDQPQHF.

Comments on this clone: Other nucleotide sequences from this sample produce the same CDR3. The chain is built from TRBV19 and TRBJ1-2, with D perhaps matching TRBD1 (5 bases). The germline gives CDR1 LNHDA, CDR2 SQIVND (reference sequence). The CDR3 sequence is 14 residues long. V lost 1 base, J lost 2 bases, and 8 bases lay in between. CDR3 sequence: CASSIGRGNYGYTF. The CDR3, as DNA: TGTGCCAGTAGTATAGGCCGGGGGAACTATGGCTACACCTTC.

In DNA form, the CDR3 reads TGTGCCAGCAGCTTAGCGCCTGGGGCGGGACAGGGGATGCATGGCTACACCTTC. Protein sequence: CASSLAPGAGQGMHGYTF. This rearrangement joins TRBV7-9 to TRBJ1-2, with TRBD1 matching over 10 bases. Germline V gene sequence: CDR1 SEHNR, CDR2 FQNEAQ (reference sequence). The CDR3 totals 18 residues. Trimming at V came to 0 bases and at J to 6 bases, leaving 13 bases not matched to a gene.

The chain joins TRBV9 to TRBJ1-2; 8 bases are shared with TRBD1. Germline values: CDR1 SGDLS, CDR2 YYNGEE. The CDR3 has 13 amino acids. J lost 2 bases, V lost 4 bases, and 1 base had no gene match. CDR3 sequence: CASSRQGNYGYTF. For the CDR3, the DNA is TGTGCCAGCAGCCGACAGGGGAACTATGGCTACACCTTC.

The V and J genes are TRBV10-2 and TRBJ2-5; possible D gene TRBD2, 5 bases. V was shortened by 8 bases and J by 2 bases, with 12 bases between the two germline ends. This CDR3 is built from 13 residues. Per germline, CDR1 WSHSY and CDR2 SAAADI. CDR3 protein: CASVPRVQETQYF. CDR3 bases: TGCGCCAGCGTCCCGAGGGTTCAAGAGACCCAGTACTTC.

The chain couples TRBV5-1 to TRBJ2-2; D is perhaps TRBD1 (6 bases). The CDR3 totals 15 residues. The germline CDR1 and CDR2 sequences are SGHRS and YFSETQ. Trimming took 4 bases from V and 6 from J, leaving 16 bases between them. CDR3 sequence (DNA): TGCGCCAGCAGCGCGATAAGACAGGTGGCCGGGGAGCTGTTTTTT. Its protein is CASSAIRQVAGELFF.

The chain carries TRBV18 and TRBJ2-1, with TRBD1 matching over 8 bases. This CDR3 is built from 14 residues. CDR1 KGHSH and CDR2 LQKENI come from the germline V gene. The V gene end was trimmed by 2 bases and the J gene end by 6 bases; junction bases not matched to a gene: 3. As DNA, the CDR3 is TGTGCCAGCTCACCAGTGACAGGGGCCAATGAGCAGTTCTTC. It yields the protein CASSPVTGANEQFF.